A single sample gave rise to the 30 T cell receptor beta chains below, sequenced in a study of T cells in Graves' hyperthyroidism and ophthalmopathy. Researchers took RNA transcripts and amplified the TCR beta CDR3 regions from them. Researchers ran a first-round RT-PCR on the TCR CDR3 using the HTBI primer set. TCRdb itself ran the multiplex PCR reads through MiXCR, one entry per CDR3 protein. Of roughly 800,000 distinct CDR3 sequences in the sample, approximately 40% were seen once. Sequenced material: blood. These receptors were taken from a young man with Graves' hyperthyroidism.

CDR3 sequence reads: CASSRAAGAPHEQYF. Here the CDR3 DNA reads TGTGCCAGCAGCCGAGCAGCGGGGGCGCCTCACGAGCAGTACTTC. The genes are TRBV2 and TRBJ2-7; TRBD2 matches at 8 bases. Unmatched junction bases numbered 12, after V lost 6 bases and J lost 5 bases. CDR1 is SNHLY and CDR2 is FYNNEI in the germline V gene. CDR3 length: 15 amino acids.

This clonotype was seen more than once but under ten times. The CDR3 here is CASSLLGELPLHF. CDR3 nucleotides: TGTGCCAGCAGTTTACTCGGAGAGTTACCCCTCCACTTT. V and J are TRBV2 and TRBJ1-6; D remains ambiguous. Trimming pared 5 bases from V and 12 bases from J, leaving 14 bases between. Germline V CDR1 and CDR2: SNHLY, FYNNEI. The CDR3 is 13 amino acids.

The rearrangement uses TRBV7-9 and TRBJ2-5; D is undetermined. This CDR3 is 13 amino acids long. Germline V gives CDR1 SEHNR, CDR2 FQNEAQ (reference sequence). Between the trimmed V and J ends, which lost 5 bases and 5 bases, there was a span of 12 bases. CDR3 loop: CASSLEQAETQYF. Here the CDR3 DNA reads TGTGCCAGCAGCCTCGAGCAGGCGGAGACCCAGTACTTC.

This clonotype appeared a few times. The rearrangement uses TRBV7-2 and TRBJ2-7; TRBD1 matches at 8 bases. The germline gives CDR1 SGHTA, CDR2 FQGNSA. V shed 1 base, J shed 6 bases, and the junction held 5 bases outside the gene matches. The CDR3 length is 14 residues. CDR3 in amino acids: CASSLDAGGREQYF. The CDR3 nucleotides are TGTGCCAGCAGCTTAGACGCAGGGGGCCGCGAGCAGTACTTC.

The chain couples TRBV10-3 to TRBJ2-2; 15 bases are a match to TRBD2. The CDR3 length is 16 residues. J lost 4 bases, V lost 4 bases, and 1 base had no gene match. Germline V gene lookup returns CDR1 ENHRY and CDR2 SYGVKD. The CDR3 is CAISGTSGRGTGELFF. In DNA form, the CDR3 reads TGTGCCATCAGTGGGACTAGCGGGAGGGGCACCGGGGAGCTGTTTTTT.

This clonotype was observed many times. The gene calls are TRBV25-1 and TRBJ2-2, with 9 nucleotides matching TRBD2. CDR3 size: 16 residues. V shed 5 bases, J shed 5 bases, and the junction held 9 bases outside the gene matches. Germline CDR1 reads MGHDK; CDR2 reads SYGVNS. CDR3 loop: CASSSGSGSTTGELFF. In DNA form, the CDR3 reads TGTGCCAGCAGTTCGGGTAGCGGGAGTACAACCGGGGAGCTGTTTTTT.

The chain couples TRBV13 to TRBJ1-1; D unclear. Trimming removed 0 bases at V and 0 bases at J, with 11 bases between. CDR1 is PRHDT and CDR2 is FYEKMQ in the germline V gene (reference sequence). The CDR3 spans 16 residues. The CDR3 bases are TGTGCCAGCAGCTTAGGGCAGGAGCCTATGAACACTGAAGCTTTCTTT. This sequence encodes CASSLGQEPMNTEAFF. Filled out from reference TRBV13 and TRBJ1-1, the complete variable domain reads AAGVIQSPRHLIKEKRETATLKCYPIPRHDTVYWYQQGPGQDPQFLISFYEKMQSDKGSIPDRFSAQQFSDYHSELNMSSLELGDSALYFCASSLGQEPMNTEAFFGQGTRLTVV.

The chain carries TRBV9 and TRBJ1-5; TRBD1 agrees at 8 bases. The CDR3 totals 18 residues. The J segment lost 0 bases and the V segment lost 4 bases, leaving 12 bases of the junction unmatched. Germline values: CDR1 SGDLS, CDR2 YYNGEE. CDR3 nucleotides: TGTGCCAGCAGCACCAGGACAGGGCCGAGTTATAGCAATCAGCCCCAGCATTTT. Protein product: CASSTRTGPSYSNQPQHF. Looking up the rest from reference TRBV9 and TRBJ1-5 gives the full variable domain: DSGVTQTPKHLITATGQRVTLRCSPRSGDLSVYWYQQSLDQGLQFLIQYYNGEERAKGNILERFSAQQFPDLHSELNLSSLELGDSALYFCASSTRTGPSYSNQPQHFGDGTRLSIL.

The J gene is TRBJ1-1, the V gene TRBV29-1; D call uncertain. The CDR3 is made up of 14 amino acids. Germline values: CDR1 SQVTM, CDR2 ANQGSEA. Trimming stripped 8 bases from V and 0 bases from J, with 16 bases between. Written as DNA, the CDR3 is TGCAGCAGTGAGGAAACAGAAGTGAACACTGAAGCTTTCTTT. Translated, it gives CSSEETEVNTEAFF.

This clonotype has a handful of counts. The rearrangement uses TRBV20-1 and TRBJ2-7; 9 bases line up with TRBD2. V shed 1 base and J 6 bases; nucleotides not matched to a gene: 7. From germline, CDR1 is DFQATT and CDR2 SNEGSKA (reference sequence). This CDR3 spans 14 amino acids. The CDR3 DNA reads TGCAGTGCTAGAGCTCCAGCGGGAGGCGGCGAGCAGTACTTC. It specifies CSARAPAGGGEQYF.

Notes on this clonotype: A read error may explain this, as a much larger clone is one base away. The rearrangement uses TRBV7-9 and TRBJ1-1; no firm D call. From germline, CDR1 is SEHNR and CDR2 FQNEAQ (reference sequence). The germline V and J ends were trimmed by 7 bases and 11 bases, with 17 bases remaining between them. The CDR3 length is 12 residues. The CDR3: CASTPEGAVAFF. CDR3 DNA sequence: TGTGCCAGCACACCGGAGGGAGCAGTGGCTTTCTTT.

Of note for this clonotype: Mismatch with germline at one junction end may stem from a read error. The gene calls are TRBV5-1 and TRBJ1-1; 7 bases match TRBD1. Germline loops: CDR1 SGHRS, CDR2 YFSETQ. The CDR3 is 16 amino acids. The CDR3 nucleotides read TGTGCCAGCAGCTTATGGGACAGAAAGATGAACACTGAAGCTTTCTTT. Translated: CASSLWDRKMNTEAFF.

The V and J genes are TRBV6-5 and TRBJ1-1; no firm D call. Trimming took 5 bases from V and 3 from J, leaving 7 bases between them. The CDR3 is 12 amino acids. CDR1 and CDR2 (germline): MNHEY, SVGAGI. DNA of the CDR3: TGTGCCAGCAGTGGATTGTACACTGAAGCTTTCTTT. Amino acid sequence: CASSGLYTEAFF.

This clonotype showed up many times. CDR3 DNA: TGTGCCAGTAGTGACGGCGGAGAAGAGACCCAGTACTTC. Amino acids: CASSDGGEETQYF. The chain links TRBV19 to TRBJ2-5; D not certain. Trimming took off 5 bases at V and 3 bases at J, with 10 bases between the two ends. CDR1 and CDR2 (germline): LNHDA, SQIVND (reference sequence). The CDR3 is made up of 13 amino acids.

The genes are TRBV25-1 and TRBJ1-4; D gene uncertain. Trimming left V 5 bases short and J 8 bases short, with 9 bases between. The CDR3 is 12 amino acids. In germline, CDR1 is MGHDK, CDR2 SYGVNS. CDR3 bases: TGTGCCAGCAGTACCGGACGGGAAAAACTGTTTTTT. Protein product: CASSTGREKLFF.

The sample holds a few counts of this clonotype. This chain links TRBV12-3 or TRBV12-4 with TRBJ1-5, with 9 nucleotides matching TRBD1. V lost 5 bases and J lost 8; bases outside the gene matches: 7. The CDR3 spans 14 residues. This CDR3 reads CASSPLGQGKPQHF. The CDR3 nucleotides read TGTGCCAGCAGTCCCCTGGGACAGGGTAAGCCCCAGCATTTT.

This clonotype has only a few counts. The CDR3 here is CASSQSVLPGETQYF. The CDR3 nucleotides read TGCGCCAGCAGCCAGTCCGTTCTCCCTGGGGAGACCCAGTACTTC. The rearrangement uses TRBV5-1 and TRBJ2-5; no firm D call. Germline loops: CDR1 SGHRS, CDR2 YFSETQ. CDR3 size: 15 residues. V was shortened by 4 bases and J by 5 bases, with 18 bases between the two germline ends.

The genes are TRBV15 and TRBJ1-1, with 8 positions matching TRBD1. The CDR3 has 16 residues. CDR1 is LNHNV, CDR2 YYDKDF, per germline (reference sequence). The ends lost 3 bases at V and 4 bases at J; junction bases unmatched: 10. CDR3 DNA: TGTGCCACCAGCAGTATACACGACAGGGGAGGCACTGAAGCTTTCTTT. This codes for CATSSIHDRGGTEAFF. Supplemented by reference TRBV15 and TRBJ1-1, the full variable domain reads DAMVIQNPRYQVTQFGKPVTLSCSQTLNHNVMYWYQQKSSQAPKLLFHYYDKDFNNEADTPDNFQSRRPNTSFCFLDIRSPGLGDTAMYLCATSSIHDRGGTEAFFGQGTRLTVV.

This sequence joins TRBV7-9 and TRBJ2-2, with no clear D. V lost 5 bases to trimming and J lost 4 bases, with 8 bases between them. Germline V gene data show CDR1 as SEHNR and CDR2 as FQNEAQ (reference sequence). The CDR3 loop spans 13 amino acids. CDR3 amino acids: CASSHTSTGELFF. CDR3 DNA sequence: TGTGCCAGCAGCCATACCAGCACCGGGGAGCTGTTTTTT.

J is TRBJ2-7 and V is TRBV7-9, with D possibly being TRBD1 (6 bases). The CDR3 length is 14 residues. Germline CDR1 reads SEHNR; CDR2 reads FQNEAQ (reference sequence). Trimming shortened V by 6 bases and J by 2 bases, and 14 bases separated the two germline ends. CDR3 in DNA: TGTGCCAGCAGTTTCCGGGACACAGCCTACGAGCAGTACTTC. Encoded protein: CASSFRDTAYEQYF.

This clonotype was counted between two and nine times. In nucleotides, the CDR3 is TGCAGTGCTTCTGACGGACAGGGCTCCTACGAGCAGTACTTC. It is translated as CSASDGQGSYEQYF. The rearrangement joins TRBV20-1 to TRBJ2-7, with 8 bases matching TRBD1. V lost 5 bases to trimming and J lost 0 bases; unmatched junction nucleotides: 6. Germline assignment: CDR1 DFQATT and CDR2 SNEGSKA (reference sequence). The length of the CDR3 is 14 residues.

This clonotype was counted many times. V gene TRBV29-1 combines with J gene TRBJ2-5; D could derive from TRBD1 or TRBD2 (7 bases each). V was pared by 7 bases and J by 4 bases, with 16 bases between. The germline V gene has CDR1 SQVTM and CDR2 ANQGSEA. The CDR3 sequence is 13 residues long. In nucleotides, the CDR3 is TGCAGCGCCGAGGGGAGGGGGCGAGAGACCCAGTACTTC. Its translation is CSAEGRGRETQYF.

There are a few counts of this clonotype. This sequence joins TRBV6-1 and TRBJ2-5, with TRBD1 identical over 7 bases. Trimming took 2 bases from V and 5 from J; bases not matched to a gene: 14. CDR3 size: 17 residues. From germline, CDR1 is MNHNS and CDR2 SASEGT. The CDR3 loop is CASSEYGQASLSETQYF. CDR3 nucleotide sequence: TGTGCCAGCAGTGAATACGGACAGGCGAGTTTAAGTGAGACCCAGTACTTC.

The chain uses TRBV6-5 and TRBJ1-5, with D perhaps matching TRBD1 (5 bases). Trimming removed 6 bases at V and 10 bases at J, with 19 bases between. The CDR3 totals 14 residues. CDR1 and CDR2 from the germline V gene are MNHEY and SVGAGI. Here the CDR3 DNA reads TGTGCCAGCAGCTCCACTGTGGGTGGACAACCCCAGCATTTT. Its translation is CASSSTVGGQPQHF.

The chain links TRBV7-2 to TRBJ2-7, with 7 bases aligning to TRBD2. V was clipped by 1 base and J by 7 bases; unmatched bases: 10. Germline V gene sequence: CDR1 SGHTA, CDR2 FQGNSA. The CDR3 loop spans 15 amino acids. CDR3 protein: CASSLDAGALYEQYF. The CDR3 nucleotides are TGTGCCAGCAGCTTAGACGCGGGAGCGCTGTATGAGCAGTACTTC. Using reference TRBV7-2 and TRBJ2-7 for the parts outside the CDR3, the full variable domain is GAGVSQSPSNKVTEKGKDVELRCDPISGHTALYWYRQSLGQGLEFLIYFQGNSAPDKSGLPSDRFSAERTGGSVSTLTIQRTQQEDSAVYLCASSLDAGALYEQYFGPGTRLTVT.

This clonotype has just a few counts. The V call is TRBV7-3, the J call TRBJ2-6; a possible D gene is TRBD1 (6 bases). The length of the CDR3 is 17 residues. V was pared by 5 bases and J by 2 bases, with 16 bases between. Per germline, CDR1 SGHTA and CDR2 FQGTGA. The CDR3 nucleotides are TGTGCCAGCAGCCCCCGGGACACCAGGACTGGGGCCAACGTCCTGACTTTC. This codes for CASSPRDTRTGANVLTF.

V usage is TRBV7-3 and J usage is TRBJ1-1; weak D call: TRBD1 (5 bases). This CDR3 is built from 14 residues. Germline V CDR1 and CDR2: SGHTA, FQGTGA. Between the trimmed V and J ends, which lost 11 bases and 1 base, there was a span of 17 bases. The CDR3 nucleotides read TGTGCCGCCGGGGGGTCGGGGGAGAACACTGAAGCTTTCTTT. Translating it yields CAAGGSGENTEAFF.

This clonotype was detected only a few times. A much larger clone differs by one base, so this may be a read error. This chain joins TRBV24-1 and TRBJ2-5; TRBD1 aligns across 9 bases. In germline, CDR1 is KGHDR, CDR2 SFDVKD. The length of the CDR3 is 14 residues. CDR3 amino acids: CATSVGTGQGTQYF. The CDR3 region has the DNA TGTGCCACCAGTGTCGGGACAGGGCAAGGGACCCAGTACTTC.

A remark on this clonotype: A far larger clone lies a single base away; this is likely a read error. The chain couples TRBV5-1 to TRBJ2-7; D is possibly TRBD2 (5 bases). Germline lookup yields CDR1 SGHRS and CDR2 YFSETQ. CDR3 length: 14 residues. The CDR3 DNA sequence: TGCGCCAGCAGCTTGGTCAGCGGCTCCGACGAGCAGTACTTC. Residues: CASSLVSGSDEQYF.

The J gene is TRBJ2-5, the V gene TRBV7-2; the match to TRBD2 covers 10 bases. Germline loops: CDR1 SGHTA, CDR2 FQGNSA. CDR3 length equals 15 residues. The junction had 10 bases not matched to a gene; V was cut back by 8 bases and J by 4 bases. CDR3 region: CASSRSGRAPETQYF. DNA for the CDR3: TGTGCCAGCTCAAGGAGCGGGAGGGCCCCAGAGACCCAGTACTTC.